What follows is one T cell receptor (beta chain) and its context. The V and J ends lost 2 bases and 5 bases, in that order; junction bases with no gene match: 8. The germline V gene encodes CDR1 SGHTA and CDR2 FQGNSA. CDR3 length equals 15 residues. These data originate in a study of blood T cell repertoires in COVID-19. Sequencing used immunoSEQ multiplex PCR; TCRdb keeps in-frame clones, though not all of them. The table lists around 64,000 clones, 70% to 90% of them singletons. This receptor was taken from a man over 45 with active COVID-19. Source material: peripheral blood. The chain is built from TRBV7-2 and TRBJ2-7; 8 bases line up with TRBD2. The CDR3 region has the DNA TGTGCCAGCAGCTTAACGAGCGGGAGAACCCACGAGCAGTACTTC. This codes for CASSLTSGRTHEQYF.